This note documents a single T cell receptor (beta chain) sequence. As yet, its antigen is unknown. These data belong to a study of T-cell reconstitution after alpha-beta-depleted transplantation in children. Notes on the study in general: Several hundred expanded graft clones reportedly were the source of alpha-beta T cells about two months after transplant.

With 8 bases removed from V and 4 bases from J, the gap between germline ends came to 16 bases. CDR3 length: 13 residues. Per the germline V gene, CDR1 is SQVTM and CDR2 is ANQGSEA. As it was prepared, the TCRbeta library received unique molecular identifiers. Each CDR3 protein gets one entry after TCRdb re-called the PCR reads with MiXCR. The repertoire holds about 580,000 distinct CDR3 sequences, with roughly 27% as singletons. This TCR was sampled from a boy younger than two with Wiskott-Aldrich syndrome, due to receive a stem cell transplant. Here the sequenced sample was PBMCs, taken before TCRalphabeta/CD19-depleted stem cell transplant. The V call is TRBV29-1, the J call TRBJ2-3; possibly TRBD2 for D (6 bases). The CDR3 nucleotides read TGCAGCTTAAGGACCCGGAGGGCAGATACGCAGTATTTT. It translates to CSLRTRRADTQYF.